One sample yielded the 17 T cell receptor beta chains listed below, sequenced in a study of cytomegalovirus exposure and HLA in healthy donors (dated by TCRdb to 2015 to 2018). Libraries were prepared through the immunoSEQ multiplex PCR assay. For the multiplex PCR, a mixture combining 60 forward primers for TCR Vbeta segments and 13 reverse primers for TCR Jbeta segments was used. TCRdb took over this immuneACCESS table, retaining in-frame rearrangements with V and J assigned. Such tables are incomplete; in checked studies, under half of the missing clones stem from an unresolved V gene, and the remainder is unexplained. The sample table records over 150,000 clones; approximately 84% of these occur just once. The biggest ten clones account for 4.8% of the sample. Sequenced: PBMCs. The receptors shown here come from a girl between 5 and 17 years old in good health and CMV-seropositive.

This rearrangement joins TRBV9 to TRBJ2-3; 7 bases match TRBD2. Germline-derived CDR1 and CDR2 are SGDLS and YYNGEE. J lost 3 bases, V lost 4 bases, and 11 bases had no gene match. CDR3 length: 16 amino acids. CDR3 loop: CASSFHSSGETDTQYF. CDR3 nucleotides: TGTGCCAGCAGCTTCCATTCAAGCGGGGAAACAGATACGCAGTATTTT. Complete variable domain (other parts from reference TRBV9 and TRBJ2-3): DSGVTQTPKHLITATGQRVTLRCSPRSGDLSVYWYQQSLDQGLQFLIQYYNGEERAKGNILERFSAQQFPDLHSELNLSSLELGDSALYFCASSFHSSGETDTQYFGPGTRLTVL.

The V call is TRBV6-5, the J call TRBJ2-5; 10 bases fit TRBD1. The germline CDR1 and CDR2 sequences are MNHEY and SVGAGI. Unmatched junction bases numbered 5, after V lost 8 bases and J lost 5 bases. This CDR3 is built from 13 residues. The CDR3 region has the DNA TGTGCCAGCGGGACAGGGGTATGGGAGACCCAGTACTTC. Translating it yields CASGTGVWETQYF.

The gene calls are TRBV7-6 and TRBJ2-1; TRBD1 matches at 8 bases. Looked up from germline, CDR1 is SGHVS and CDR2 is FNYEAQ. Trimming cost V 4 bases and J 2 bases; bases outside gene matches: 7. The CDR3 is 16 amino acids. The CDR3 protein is CASSSGQGLTYNEQFF. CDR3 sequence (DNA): TGTGCCAGCAGCTCCGGACAGGGCTTGACCTACAATGAGCAGTTCTTC. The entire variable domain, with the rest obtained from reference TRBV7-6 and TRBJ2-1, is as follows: GAGVSQSPRYKVTKRGQDVALRCDPISGHVSLYWYRQALGQGPEFLTYFNYEAQQDKSGLPNDRFSAERPEGSISTLTIQRTEQRDSAMYRCASSSGQGLTYNEQFFGPGTRLTVL.

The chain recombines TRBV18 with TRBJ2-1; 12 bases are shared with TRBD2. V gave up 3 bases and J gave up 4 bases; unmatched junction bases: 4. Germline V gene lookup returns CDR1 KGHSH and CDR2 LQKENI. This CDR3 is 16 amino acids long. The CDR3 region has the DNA TGTGCCAGCTCACCTTCTAGCGGGGGGGCTTACAATGAGCAGTTCTTC. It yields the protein CASSPSSGGAYNEQFF.

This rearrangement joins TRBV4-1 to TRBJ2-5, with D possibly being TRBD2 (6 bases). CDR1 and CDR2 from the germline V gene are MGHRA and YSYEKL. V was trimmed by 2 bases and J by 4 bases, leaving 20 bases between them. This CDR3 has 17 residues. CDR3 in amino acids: CASSQITGGALGETQYF. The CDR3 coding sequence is TGCGCCAGCAGCCAAATTACCGGGGGAGCTTTGGGAGAGACCCAGTACTTC.

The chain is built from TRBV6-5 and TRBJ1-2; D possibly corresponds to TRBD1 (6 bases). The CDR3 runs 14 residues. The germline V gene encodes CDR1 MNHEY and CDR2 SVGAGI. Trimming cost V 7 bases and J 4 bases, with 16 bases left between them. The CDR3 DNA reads TGTGCCAGCAATGGCCTCTCGGACAGCTATGGCTACACCTTC. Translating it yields CASNGLSDSYGYTF.

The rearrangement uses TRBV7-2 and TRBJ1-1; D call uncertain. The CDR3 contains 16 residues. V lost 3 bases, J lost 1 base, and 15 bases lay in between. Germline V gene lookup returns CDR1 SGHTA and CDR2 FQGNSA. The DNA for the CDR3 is TGTGCCAGCAGCTTCGAGTTAGGAGTTGGGAACACTGAAGCTTTCTTT. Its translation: CASSFELGVGNTEAFF. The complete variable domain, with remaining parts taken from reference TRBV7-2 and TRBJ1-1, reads GAGVSQSPSNKVTEKGKDVELRCDPISGHTALYWYRQSLGQGLEFLIYFQGNSAPDKSGLPSDRFSAERTGGSVSTLTIQRTQQEDSAVYLCASSFELGVGNTEAFFGQGTRLTVV.

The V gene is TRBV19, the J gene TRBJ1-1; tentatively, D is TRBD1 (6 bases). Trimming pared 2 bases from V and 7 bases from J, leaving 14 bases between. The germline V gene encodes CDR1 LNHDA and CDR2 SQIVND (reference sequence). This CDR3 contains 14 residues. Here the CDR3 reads CASSITSDRFEAFF. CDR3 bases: TGTGCCAGTAGTATAACATCCGACAGGTTTGAAGCTTTCTTT. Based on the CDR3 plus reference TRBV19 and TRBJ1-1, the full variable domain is DGGITQSPKYLFRKEGQNVTLSCEQNLNHDAMYWYRQDPGQGLRLIYYSQIVNDFQKGDIAEGYSVSREKKESFPLTVTSAQKNPTAFYLCASSITSDRFEAFFGQGTRLTVV.

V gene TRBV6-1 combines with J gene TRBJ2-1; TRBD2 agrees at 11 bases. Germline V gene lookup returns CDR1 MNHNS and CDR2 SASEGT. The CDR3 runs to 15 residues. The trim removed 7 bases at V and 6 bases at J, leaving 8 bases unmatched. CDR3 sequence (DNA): TGTGCCAGCATGTCTAGCGGGGGGTCCAGCAATGAGCAGTTCTTC. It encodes CASMSSGGSSNEQFF.

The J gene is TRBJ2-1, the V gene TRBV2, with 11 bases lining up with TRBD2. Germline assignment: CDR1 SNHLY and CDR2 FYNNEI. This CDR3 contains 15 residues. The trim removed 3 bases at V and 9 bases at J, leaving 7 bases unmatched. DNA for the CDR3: TGTGCCAGCAGTGACTTAGCGGGGGGGCAGGGTGAGCAGTTCTTC. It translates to CASSDLAGGQGEQFF.

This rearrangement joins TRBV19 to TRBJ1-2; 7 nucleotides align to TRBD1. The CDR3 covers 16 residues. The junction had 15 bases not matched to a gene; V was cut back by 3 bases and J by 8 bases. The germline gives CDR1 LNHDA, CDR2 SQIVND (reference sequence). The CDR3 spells CASSIIQGSRARGYTF. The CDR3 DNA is TGTGCCAGTAGTATCATACAGGGGAGTCGTGCGAGAGGCTACACCTTC.

CDR3 coding DNA: TGTGCCAGCAGCTTAGGTCAAGGGGGCGCGGTCGAAAAACTGTTTTTT. Translation: CASSLGQGGAVEKLFF. The chain has TRBV7-9 and TRBJ1-4, with 7 bases aligning to TRBD1. The CDR3 spans 16 residues. The V segment lost 1 base and the J segment 8 bases; nucleotides outside the gene matches: 10. The V gene's germline CDR1 is SEHNR and CDR2 FQNEAQ (reference sequence).

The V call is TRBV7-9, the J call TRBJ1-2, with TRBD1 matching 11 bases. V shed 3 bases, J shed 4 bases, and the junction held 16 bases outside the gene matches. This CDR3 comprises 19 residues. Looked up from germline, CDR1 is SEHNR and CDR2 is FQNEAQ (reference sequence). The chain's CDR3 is CASSLGGGTDRGQAYGYTF. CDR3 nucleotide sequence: TGTGCCAGCAGCTTGGGGGGGGGTACGGACAGGGGGCAGGCCTATGGCTACACCTTC.

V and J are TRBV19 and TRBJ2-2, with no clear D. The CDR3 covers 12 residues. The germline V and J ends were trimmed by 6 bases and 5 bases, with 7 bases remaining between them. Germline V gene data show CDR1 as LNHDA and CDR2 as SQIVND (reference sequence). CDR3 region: CASSLSTGELFF. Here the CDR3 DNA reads TGTGCCAGTAGCTTGTCTACCGGGGAGCTGTTTTTT.

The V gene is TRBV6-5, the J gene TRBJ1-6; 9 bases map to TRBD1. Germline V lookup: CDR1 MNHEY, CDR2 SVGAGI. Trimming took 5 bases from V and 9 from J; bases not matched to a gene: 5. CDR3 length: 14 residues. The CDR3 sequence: CASSDLTGGSPLHF. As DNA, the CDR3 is TGTGCCAGCAGTGATCTGACAGGGGGTTCACCCCTCCACTTT.

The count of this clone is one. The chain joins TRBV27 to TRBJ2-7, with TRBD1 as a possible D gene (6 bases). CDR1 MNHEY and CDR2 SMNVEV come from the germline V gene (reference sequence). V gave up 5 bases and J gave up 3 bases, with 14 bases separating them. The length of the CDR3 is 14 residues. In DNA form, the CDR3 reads TGTGCCAGCAGTCTGGGACAAGGAGTCTACGAGCAGTACTTC. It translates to CASSLGQGVYEQYF.

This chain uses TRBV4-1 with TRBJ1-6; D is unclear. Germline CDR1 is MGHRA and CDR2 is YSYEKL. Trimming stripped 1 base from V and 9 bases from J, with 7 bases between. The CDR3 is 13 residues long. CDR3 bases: TGCGCCAGCAGCCAAGTTCTTCGTTCACCCCTCCACTTT. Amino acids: CASSQVLRSPLHF.